The 30 T cell receptor beta chains below come from one sample, sequenced in a study of cytomegalovirus exposure and HLA in healthy donors. The PCR employed 60 Vbeta primers together with 13 Jbeta primers. Profiled with immunoSEQ multiplex PCR; TCRdb holds only in-frame clones, not every one. The sample yields 95,000 to 150,000 clones, under 70% seen once. The sample comprised PBMCs. These receptors were obtained from a man younger than 30 in good health and CMV-seronegative.

The rearrangement uses TRBV5-4 and TRBJ2-1; TRBD2 matches at 10 bases. Germline V CDR1 and CDR2: SGHNT, YYREEE (reference sequence). V was clipped by 4 bases and J by 7 bases; unmatched bases: 5. This CDR3 spans 14 amino acids. This CDR3 is CASSSGGAWNEQFF. CDR3 bases: TGTGCCAGCAGCAGCGGGGGGGCTTGGAATGAGCAGTTCTTC.

Points on this clone: Lacking the conserved final phenylalanine or tryptophan, this CDR3 likely reflects a read error. Because the CDR3's place on the DNA is in doubt, the DNA is left out and the CDR3 is given as listed by TCRdb. This chain links TRBV7-8 with TRBJ1-1; the D call of TRBD1 is as the table states it, not checked on the DNA. The CDR3 length equals 12 residues, ends included. Germline CDR1 reads SGHVS; CDR2 reads FQNEAQ. The chain's CDR3 is CASSLAQGVSFL.

The genes are TRBV5-6 and TRBJ2-1; D remains ambiguous. Per germline, CDR1 SGHDT and CDR2 YYEEEE. This CDR3 comprises 14 residues. V was pared by 4 bases and J by 7 bases, with 15 bases between. The CDR3 here is CASSTSSPRNEQFF. CDR3 nucleotide sequence: TGTGCCAGCAGCACATCCTCACCTCGAAATGAGCAGTTCTTC.

The V call is TRBV11-2, the J call TRBJ1-2, with TRBD1 as a possible D gene (5 bases). The CDR3 runs 13 residues. Trimming removed 3 bases from V and 8 bases from J, with 13 bases in between. Germline assignment: CDR1 SGHAT and CDR2 FQNNGV. CDR3 nucleotide sequence: TGTGCCAGCAGCTTGGGGCAGGGTAAGGGCTACACCTTC. It specifies CASSLGQGKGYTF.

This clone was detected a few times. The rearrangement joins TRBV9 to TRBJ2-3; TRBD2 matches 13 bases. The CDR3 is 17 residues long. Trimming at V came to 2 bases and at J to 2 bases, leaving 5 bases not matched to a gene. Germline loops: CDR1 SGDLS, CDR2 YYNGEE. CDR3: CASSVEGLAGPTDTQYF. For the CDR3, the DNA is TGTGCCAGCAGCGTCGAGGGACTAGCGGGACCCACAGATACGCAGTATTTT.

The rearrangement uses TRBV2 and TRBJ2-1; D gene unclear. This CDR3 comprises 11 residues. The germline V and J ends were trimmed by 11 bases and 4 bases, with 9 bases remaining between them. Per the germline V gene, CDR1 is SNHLY and CDR2 is FYNNEI. This CDR3 is CALSVYNEQFF. CDR3 DNA: TGTGCCTTATCCGTGTACAATGAGCAGTTCTTC.

The J gene is TRBJ1-6, the V gene TRBV28; perhaps TRBD1 as D (6 bases). Germline CDR1 MDHEN, CDR2 SYDVKM. V lost 5 bases and J lost 5, with 10 bases in between. The CDR3 extends over 14 amino acids. The CDR3: CASSKGQHNSPLHF. DNA of the CDR3: TGTGCCAGCAGTAAGGGACAACATAATTCACCCCTCCACTTT.

Only a few counts were recorded for this clone. The chain is built from TRBV5-6 and TRBJ2-5; 10 bases are a match to TRBD2. V shed 0 bases, J shed 3 bases, and the junction held 5 bases outside the gene matches. Germline CDR1 reads SGHDT; CDR2 reads YYEEEE. The CDR3 consists of 16 residues. The CDR3 coding sequence is TGTGCCAGCAGCTTGGATGCTAGCGGGAGTAAAGAGACCCAGTACTTC. This encodes CASSLDASGSKETQYF.

The V call is TRBV19, the J call TRBJ1-2; D ambiguous. V was cut by 5 bases and J by 3 bases, with 7 bases left in between. CDR1 is LNHDA, CDR2 SQIVND, per germline (reference sequence). CDR3 size: 12 residues. The CDR3 sequence: CASSVADYGYTF. CDR3 coding DNA: TGTGCCAGTAGTGTGGCAGACTATGGCTACACCTTC.

The chain has TRBV10-3 and TRBJ2-2; TRBD1 agrees at 7 bases. Trimming cost V 6 bases and J 4 bases; bases outside gene matches: 8. CDR3 size: 15 residues. In germline, CDR1 is ENHRY, CDR2 SYGVKD. The CDR3 coding sequence is TGTGCCATCAGCATGACAGGGCCTTCCACCGGGGAGCTGTTTTTT. The encoded protein is CAISMTGPSTGELFF.

The rearrangement joins TRBV9 to TRBJ2-3; 7 bases map to TRBD1. Germline V gene sequence: CDR1 SGDLS, CDR2 YYNGEE. The CDR3 is made up of 15 amino acids. The V segment lost 2 bases and the J segment 3 bases; nucleotides outside the gene matches: 6. CDR3 loop: CASSVGGTVTDTQYF. The CDR3 DNA reads as TGTGCCAGCAGCGTTGGTGGGACAGTAACAGATACGCAGTATTTT. The variable domain in full, with the rest retrieved from reference TRBV9 and TRBJ2-3, is DSGVTQTPKHLITATGQRVTLRCSPRSGDLSVYWYQQSLDQGLQFLIQYYNGEERAKGNILERFSAQQFPDLHSELNLSSLELGDSALYFCASSVGGTVTDTQYFGPGTRLTVL.

Turning to this clone: Other DNA sequences in the same sample also yield this CDR3. This sequence joins TRBV30 and TRBJ2-5, with 10 nucleotides matching TRBD1. The germline V gene has CDR1 GTSNPN and CDR2 SVGIG (reference sequence). The CDR3 is made up of 14 amino acids. The trim removed 0 bases at V and 11 bases at J, leaving 9 bases unmatched. CDR3 DNA: TGTGCCTGGAGTGTGACAGGGGGCGCGGGGACTCAGTACTTC. It yields the protein CAWSVTGGAGTQYF.

The chain has TRBV9 and TRBJ2-3; 7 bases line up with TRBD1. Looked up from germline, CDR1 is SGDLS and CDR2 is YYNGEE. V trimming: 4 bases; J trimming: 2 bases; junction bases outside the gene matches: 7. The CDR3 is 15 amino acids. DNA of the CDR3: TGTGCCAGCAGCCCAGGGGACAGCTACACAGATACGCAGTATTTT. Its translation: CASSPGDSYTDTQYF.

The chain links TRBV4-2 to TRBJ2-1; D might be TRBD2 (5 bases). This CDR3 contains 15 residues. The V gene lost 4 bases and the J gene lost 0 bases, with 10 bases spanning the gap. Germline CDR1 LGHNA, CDR2 YNFKEQ. The CDR3 nucleotides read TGTGCCAGCAGCCTTGAGCGGAGCTCCTACAATGAGCAGTTCTTC. Translated: CASSLERSSYNEQFF.

The CDR3 DNA reads as TGTGCCACCAGCTTCCACCCACAGCGGCTAGAAGCTTTCTTT. Translating gives CATSFHPQRLEAFF. The chain is built from TRBV15 and TRBJ1-1; D not certain. Germline-derived CDR1 and CDR2 are LNHNV and YYDKDF (reference sequence). The length of the CDR3 is 14 residues. V lost 5 bases to trimming and J lost 8 bases, with 18 bases between them.

As to this clone: One end of the junction varies from germline; a read error may be responsible. The chain is built from TRBV5-1 and TRBJ2-1, with 12 nucleotides matching TRBD2. The CDR3 length is 16 residues. Germline CDR1 SGHRS, CDR2 YFSETQ. The CDR3 DNA sequence: TGCGCCCGCAGCTTGGCAACTAGCGGGGGGTACAATGAGCAGTTCTTC. Encoded protein: CARSLATSGGYNEQFF.

The rearrangement joins TRBV28 to TRBJ2-5; D is possibly TRBD2 (5 bases). The CDR3 sequence is 14 residues long. Germline CDR1 is MDHEN and CDR2 is SYDVKM. Trimming cost V 2 bases and J 4 bases, with 11 bases left between them. CDR3 nucleotide sequence: TGTGCCAGCAGTTTAAGAGGGAGCATAGAGACCCAGTACTTC. Its translation is CASSLRGSIETQYF. Together with reference TRBV28 and TRBJ2-5, the CDR3 gives the full variable domain: DVKVTQSSRYLVKRTGEKVFLECVQDMDHENMFWYRQDPGLGLRLIYFSYDVKMKEKGDIPEGYSVSREKKERFSLILESASTNQTSMYLCASSLRGSIETQYFGPGTRLLVL.

The chain carries TRBV28 and TRBJ1-2; possible D gene TRBD1, 6 bases. CDR1 MDHEN and CDR2 SYDVKM come from the germline V gene. The CDR3 has 15 residues. V was cut by 5 bases and J by 6 bases, with 19 bases left in between. CDR3 protein: CASSPPRGTGHGYTF. The CDR3, as DNA: TGTGCCAGCAGTCCCCCGAGGGGAACAGGGCATGGCTACACCTTC.

The chain employs TRBV27 and TRBJ2-7, with D possibly matching TRBD2 (5 bases). With 5 bases removed from V and 5 bases from J, the gap between germline ends came to 13 bases. Germline CDR1 MNHEY, CDR2 SMNVEV (reference sequence). This CDR3 comprises 13 residues. The CDR3 bases are TGTGCCAGCAGTCCCCGGACTGAAAACGAGCAGTACTTC. This sequence encodes CASSPRTENEQYF.

This chain uses TRBV10-3 with TRBJ1-4, with a weak D call TRBD1 (5 bases). This CDR3 comprises 14 residues. Trimming removed 6 bases at V and 4 bases at J, with 12 bases between. In germline, CDR1 is ENHRY, CDR2 SYGVKD. CDR3 region: CAIRRDGHNEKLFF. CDR3 coding DNA: TGTGCCATCAGGCGGGACGGACATAATGAAAAACTGTTTTTT.

CDR3: CASSVRLLAGSMETQYF. The CDR3 region has the DNA TGTGCCAGTAGTGTACGCCTACTAGCGGGGTCGATGGAGACCCAGTACTTC. The chain uses TRBV19 and TRBJ2-5, with 10 bases aligning to TRBD2. Germline lookup yields CDR1 LNHDA and CDR2 SQIVND (reference sequence). The CDR3 contains 17 residues. With 5 bases clipped from V and 5 bases from J, the junction kept 14 bases outside the gene matches.

The V and J genes are TRBV6-5 and TRBJ2-1, with TRBD1 as a possible D gene (6 bases). The V end lost 6 bases, the J end lost 7 bases, and 13 bases lay between the germline ends. This CDR3 has 13 residues. The V gene's germline CDR1 is MNHEY and CDR2 SVGAGI. CDR3 sequence: CASSRDTLNEQFF. CDR3 in DNA: TGTGCCAGCAGCCGGGACACCCTGAATGAGCAGTTCTTC.

Only a few counts were recorded for this clone. CDR3 sequence: CASSYLVQRGHNEQFF. As DNA, the CDR3 is TGTGCCAGCAGTTACCTCGTCCAGCGGGGACACAATGAGCAGTTCTTC. V is TRBV6-5 and J is TRBJ2-1, with 7 bases fitting TRBD2. The CDR3 consists of 16 residues. J lost 5 bases, V lost 2 bases, and 9 bases had no gene match. Germline CDR1 MNHEY, CDR2 SVGAGI.

This clone has only a few counts. J is TRBJ2-7 and V is TRBV10-3; D is possibly TRBD2 (6 bases). The V end lost 8 bases, the J end lost 5 bases, and 19 bases lay between the germline ends. CDR1 and CDR2 from the germline V gene are ENHRY and SYGVKD. The CDR3 loop spans 14 amino acids. The CDR3 coding sequence is TGTGCCATCGGATTGCAGGGACTTCACGACGAGCAGTACTTC. Amino acid sequence: CAIGLQGLHDEQYF.

V gene TRBV10-3 combines with J gene TRBJ2-1; perhaps TRBD2 as D (5 bases). The V gene's germline CDR1 is ENHRY and CDR2 SYGVKD. The V gene lost 4 bases and the J gene lost 0 bases, with 19 bases spanning the gap. The CDR3 is 18 residues long. The CDR3 region has the DNA TGTGCCATCAGTGGGATTGGTGGGGAGCTGAGCTCCTACAATGAGCAGTTCTTC. Translating it yields CAISGIGGELSSYNEQFF.

The chain combines TRBV4-2 with TRBJ2-1; 7 bases match TRBD2. CDR3 length: 17 residues. Germline loops: CDR1 LGHNA, CDR2 YNFKEQ. J gave up 0 bases and V 1 base, and 6 bases lay outside the gene matches. CDR3 in amino acids: CASSQGTRGTSYNEQFF. CDR3 coding DNA: TGTGCCAGCAGCCAAGGTACGCGGGGGACCTCCTACAATGAGCAGTTCTTC.

This chain uses TRBV6-1 with TRBJ2-2; 12 bases are shared with TRBD2. CDR1 is MNHNS and CDR2 is SASEGT in the germline V gene. V lost 4 bases to trimming and J lost 4 bases; unmatched junction nucleotides: 7. CDR3 length equals 17 residues. The CDR3 protein is CASSAASGGAGTGELFF. The CDR3 coding sequence is TGTGCCAGCAGTGCAGCTAGCGGGGGGGCGGGCACCGGGGAGCTGTTTTTT.

The V and J genes are TRBV7-2 and TRBJ2-5, with unresolved D. CDR1 is SGHTA, CDR2 FQGNSA, per germline. V lost 2 bases and J lost 4, with 8 bases in between. There are 13 residues in the CDR3. CDR3 residues: CASSLSLGETQYF. The CDR3 region has the DNA TGTGCCAGCAGCTTAAGCCTAGGAGAGACCCAGTACTTC.

J is TRBJ2-7 and V is TRBV19; 8 bases line up with TRBD1. The germline V gene encodes CDR1 LNHDA and CDR2 SQIVND (reference sequence). The trim removed 5 bases at V and 0 bases at J, leaving 6 bases unmatched. This CDR3 is 15 amino acids long. The CDR3 loop reads CASSGQGRASYEQYF. Written as DNA, the CDR3 is TGTGCCAGTAGTGGACAGGGAAGGGCCTCCTACGAGCAGTACTTC.

The chain combines TRBV28 with TRBJ1-2; TRBD1 aligns across 8 bases. V trimming: 3 bases; J trimming: 5 bases; junction bases outside the gene matches: 8. The CDR3 consists of 15 residues. Per the germline V gene, CDR1 is MDHEN and CDR2 is SYDVKM. The CDR3: CASSFPGRQGYGYTF. CDR3 DNA: TGTGCCAGCAGTTTCCCCGGGCGACAGGGGTATGGCTACACCTTC.